One and the same sample provided the 27 T cell receptor beta chains below, sequenced in a study of blood T cell repertoires in COVID-19. The repertoire was sequenced with immunoSEQ multiplex PCR; TCRdb's copy has only in-frame clones and lacks some. The sample includes about 120,000 clones, around 89% of them seen just once. Sequenced: peripheral blood. The source of these receptors is an older woman with COVID-19, enrolled during active disease.

This clone was counted once. The chain recombines TRBV6-6 with TRBJ2-3; TRBD2 aligns across 7 bases. The junction had 10 bases not matched to a gene; V was cut back by 5 bases and J by 2 bases. The germline V gene encodes CDR1 MNHNY and CDR2 SVGAGI (reference sequence). CDR3 length equals 16 residues. The CDR3 bases are TGTGCCAGCAGTACCATCGGGGGGACTACCACAGATACGCAGTATTTT. Translated: CASSTIGGTTTDTQYF.

The rearrangement links TRBV3-1 (or the pseudogene TRBV3-2) to TRBJ2-2; the match to TRBD2 covers 8 bases. CDR3 length equals 15 residues. The germline CDR1 and CDR2 sequences are LGHDT and YNNKEL (reference sequence). V lost 4 bases to trimming and J lost 4 bases; unmatched junction nucleotides: 5. The CDR3 DNA reads as TGTGCCAGCAGCCTGGGGGCGGGGGGCACCGGGGAGCTGTTTTTT. It is translated as CASSLGAGGTGELFF.

This clone was recorded only once. This chain links TRBV2 with TRBJ2-7, with 12 bases lining up with TRBD2. Germline-derived CDR1 and CDR2 are SNHLY and FYNNEI. Trimming removed 7 bases from V and 4 bases from J; junction bases left unmatched: 11. The CDR3 spans 16 residues. CDR3: CASTRGPTSGGYEQYF. Written as DNA, the CDR3 is TGTGCCAGCACCCGGGGTCCGACTAGCGGGGGTTACGAGCAGTACTTC.

This chain joins TRBV18 and TRBJ2-7; perhaps TRBD1 as D (6 bases). Germline V gives CDR1 KGHSH, CDR2 LQKENI. Trimming shortened V by 3 bases and J by 3 bases, and 15 bases separated the two germline ends. This CDR3 spans 15 amino acids. The CDR3 protein is CASSPDRPGSYEQYF. The CDR3 DNA is TGTGCCAGCTCACCTGACAGGCCGGGCAGCTACGAGCAGTACTTC.

The chain carries TRBV5-1 and TRBJ2-2; D remains unclear. CDR3 size: 18 residues. Germline CDR1 and CDR2: SGHRS and YFSETQ. The germline V and J ends were trimmed by 0 bases and 3 bases, with 18 bases remaining between them. CDR3 coding DNA: TGCGCCAGCAGCTTGGGAGAGGTCCTGCAAGGAGACACCGGGGAGCTGTTTTTT. It codes for CASSLGEVLQGDTGELFF. The whole variable domain, filled in from reference TRBV5-1 and TRBJ2-2, reads KAGVTQTPRYLIKTRGQQVTLSCSPISGHRSVSWYQQTPGQGLQFLFEYFSETQRNKGNFPGRFSGRQFSNSRSEMNVSTLELGDSALYLCASSLGEVLQGDTGELFFGEGSRLTVL.

The J gene is TRBJ1-1, the V gene TRBV6-5; 8 bases are a match to TRBD1. J lost 4 bases, V lost 6 bases, and 10 bases had no gene match. CDR1 is MNHEY, CDR2 SVGAGI, per germline. The CDR3 extends over 15 amino acids. The CDR3 spells CASRAGGQEGTEAFF. The CDR3, as DNA: TGTGCCAGCAGGGCCGGGGGACAGGAGGGCACTGAAGCTTTCTTT.

The V and J genes are TRBV7-2 and TRBJ1-3; D not certain. Germline lookup yields CDR1 SGHTA and CDR2 FQGNSA. V was trimmed by 8 bases and J by 3 bases, leaving 14 bases between them. This CDR3 spans 14 amino acids. CDR3 coding DNA: TGTGCCAGCGGCGCCGGGTTTAGTGGAAACACCATATATTTT. As protein: CASGAGFSGNTIYF.

Only one count was recorded for this clone. V usage is TRBV10-3 and J usage is TRBJ1-1; D might be TRBD1 (5 bases). The CDR3 sequence is 13 residues long. Germline values: CDR1 ENHRY, CDR2 SYGVKD. V lost 1 base and J 8 bases, leaving 11 bases between the germline ends. The CDR3 reads CAISEYTDREAFF. The CDR3, as DNA: TGTGCCATCAGTGAGTATACTGACAGAGAAGCTTTCTTT.

This chain joins TRBV18 and TRBJ2-2; TRBD2 aligns across 12 bases. The CDR3 is 16 residues long. J lost 6 bases, V lost 3 bases, and 5 bases had no gene match. CDR1 is KGHSH, CDR2 LQKENI, per germline. The CDR3 DNA reads TGTGCCAGCTCACCGAGGACTAGCGGGGTATCCGGGGAGCTGTTTTTT. Protein product: CASSPRTSGVSGELFF.

The chain uses TRBV6-5 and TRBJ1-1; unclear D gene. This CDR3 is built from 13 residues. CDR1 and CDR2 (germline): MNHEY, SVGAGI. Trimming pared 6 bases from V and 10 bases from J, leaving 18 bases between. The CDR3 sequence is CASREVSTPVAFF. CDR3 nucleotide sequence: TGTGCCAGCAGGGAGGTCAGTACGCCTGTAGCTTTCTTT.

The chain employs TRBV27 and TRBJ2-2; weak D call: TRBD1 (6 bases). V lost 1 base, J lost 5 bases, and 14 bases lay in between. This CDR3 has 16 residues. CDR1 MNHEY and CDR2 SMNVEV come from the germline V gene (reference sequence). The CDR3 sequence is CASSLWGRRGTGELFF. CDR3 sequence (DNA): TGTGCCAGCAGTTTATGGGGGCGACGAGGTACCGGGGAGCTGTTTTTT.

The genes are TRBV19 and TRBJ1-2; D is possibly TRBD1 (5 bases). Per the germline V gene, CDR1 is LNHDA and CDR2 is SQIVND (reference sequence). The CDR3 is 15 residues long. The germline V and J ends were trimmed by 3 bases and 6 bases, with 17 bases remaining between them. The CDR3 bases are TGTGCCAGTAGTATCCTCCAGGGCCCCTGGGATGGCTACACCTTC. This encodes CASSILQGPWDGYTF.

The V and J genes are TRBV5-4 and TRBJ2-1; 10 bases agree with TRBD1. The CDR3 sequence is 14 residues long. Unmatched junction bases numbered 5, after V lost 3 bases and J lost 8 bases. From germline, CDR1 is SGHNT and CDR2 YYREEE (reference sequence). The CDR3 bases are TGTGCCAGCAGCTCGCACGGGACAGGGGATGAGCAGTTCTTC. Protein sequence: CASSSHGTGDEQFF.

This clone was observed once. This chain uses TRBV11-2 with TRBJ2-7; weak D call: TRBD2 (5 bases). Germline values: CDR1 SGHAT, CDR2 FQNNGV. V dropped 6 bases and J dropped 7 bases, with 19 bases sitting between them. There are 14 residues in the CDR3. CDR3 DNA sequence: TGTGCCAGCAGACTGCTGAGCGTGTCGGGGGAGCAGTACTTC. Amino acid sequence: CASRLLSVSGEQYF.

This sequence joins TRBV9 and TRBJ2-5, with TRBD1 identical over 9 bases. The CDR3 is 15 residues long. Germline V CDR1 and CDR2: SGDLS, YYNGEE. Trimming cost V 4 bases and J 7 bases; bases outside gene matches: 11. CDR3 region: CASSPGQGLGVTQYF. CDR3 nucleotide sequence: TGTGCCAGCAGCCCTGGACAGGGGTTAGGGGTGACCCAGTACTTC.

The rearrangement links TRBV12-5 to TRBJ2-7, with 12 bases fitting TRBD2. Losses at the gene ends were 6 bases for V and 2 bases for J; bases not matched to a gene: 23. Germline V CDR1 and CDR2: LGHNT, FRNRAP. The CDR3 contains 21 residues. The CDR3, as DNA: TGTGCTAGTGGCTTCTATTCCCTAGGGCTAGCGGGGGGGCTTCGTACCTACGAGCAGTACTTC. This translates into CASGFYSLGLAGGLRTYEQYF.

The rearrangement uses TRBV2 and TRBJ1-5, with D perhaps matching TRBD1 (5 bases). The CDR3 consists of 13 residues. Germline V lookup: CDR1 SNHLY, CDR2 FYNNEI. Trimming took 5 bases from V and 8 from J, leaving 13 bases between them. CDR3 bases: TGTGCCAGCAGTTTGGACAAGGGTAAGCCCCAGCATTTT. It specifies CASSLDKGKPQHF.

This chain connects TRBV20-1 to TRBJ2-7, with 7 bases that match TRBD2. This CDR3 region has 12 residues. In germline, CDR1 is DFQATT, CDR2 SNEGSKA (reference sequence). Trimming cost V 3 bases and J 5 bases; bases outside gene matches: 4. The CDR3 DNA reads as TGCAGTGCTAGTAGGCTAGCGGACGAGCAGTACTTC. As protein: CSASRLADEQYF.

The J gene is TRBJ1-3, the V gene TRBV3-1 (or the pseudogene TRBV3-2), with 7 bases aligning to TRBD1. CDR1 is LGHDT, CDR2 YNNKEL, per germline (reference sequence). The CDR3 is 16 amino acids. After removal of 3 bases from V and 2 bases from J, the junction contained 7 bases not matched to a gene. CDR3 in DNA: TGTGCCAGCAGCCATTCCAGGGGGGTAGCTGGAAACACCATATATTTT. Its protein product is CASSHSRGVAGNTIYF.

This sequence joins TRBV10-3 and TRBJ1-1; perhaps TRBD1 as D (6 bases). V was clipped by 4 bases and J by 4 bases, with 13 bases between them. Germline values: CDR1 ENHRY, CDR2 SYGVKD. This CDR3 spans 14 amino acids. The CDR3 loop reads CAISVGQVSTEAFF. CDR3 coding DNA: TGTGCCATCAGTGTGGGACAAGTGAGCACTGAAGCTTTCTTT.

The rearrangement joins TRBV7-8 to TRBJ1-2; the D gene is possibly TRBD1 (5 bases). Between the trimmed V and J ends, which lost 0 bases and 4 bases, there was a span of 9 bases. This CDR3 has 14 amino acids. CDR1 is SGHVS, CDR2 FQNEAQ, per germline. This chain's CDR3 is CASSLAAGGYGYTF. The CDR3 bases are TGTGCCAGCAGCTTAGCAGCCGGGGGCTATGGCTACACCTTC. Together with reference TRBV7-8 and TRBJ1-2, the CDR3 gives the full variable domain: GAGVSQSPRYKVAKRGQDVALRCDPISGHVSLFWYQQALGQGPEFLTYFQNEAQLDKSGLPSDRFFAERPEGSVSTLKIQRTQQEDSAVYLCASSLAAGGYGYTFGSGTRLTVV.

This clone was detected only once. The chain joins TRBV13 to TRBJ1-2, with a tentative D call TRBD1 (5 bases). V was cut by 2 bases and J by 4 bases, with 17 bases left in between. CDR1 PRHDT and CDR2 FYEKMQ come from the germline V gene (reference sequence). The CDR3 covers 16 residues. In DNA form, the CDR3 reads TGTGCCAGCAGCTTAACCCCGGGACTGAAGCTCTATGGCTACACCTTC. Protein product: CASSLTPGLKLYGYTF.

This clone was detected a few times. The CDR3 DNA sequence: TGTGCCAGCAGCCCAAGAACAGGGGGCAGAATGAACACTGAAGCTTTCTTT. Its protein product is CASSPRTGGRMNTEAFF. V and J are TRBV4-2 and TRBJ1-1; 9 bases line up with TRBD1. V lost 4 bases to trimming and J lost 0 bases; unmatched junction nucleotides: 9. Germline lookup yields CDR1 LGHNA and CDR2 YNFKEQ. The CDR3 covers 17 residues.

This clone was seen only a few times. V usage is TRBV6-5 and J usage is TRBJ2-5, with D tentatively TRBD2 (5 bases). The germline CDR1 and CDR2 sequences are MNHEY and SVGAGI. V was pared by 6 bases and J by 1 base, with 15 bases between. This CDR3 spans 15 amino acids. As DNA, the CDR3 is TGTGCCAGCAGCCGCGGTTCGAGGGTCCAAGAGACCCAGTACTTC. Its translation is CASSRGSRVQETQYF.

The count of this clone is one. The rearrangement joins TRBV24-1 to TRBJ2-1; a weak D match, TRBD2 (5 bases). Germline CDR1 is KGHDR and CDR2 is SFDVKD. The CDR3 extends over 14 amino acids. Trimming left V 4 bases short and J 4 bases short, with 10 bases between. CDR3: CATSEGRVYNEQFF. Here the CDR3 DNA reads TGTGCCACCAGTGAAGGGCGGGTTTACAATGAGCAGTTCTTC.

V is TRBV19 and J is TRBJ2-1; 11 bases map to TRBD1. V trimming: 5 bases; J trimming: 8 bases; junction bases outside the gene matches: 8. Germline V gene sequence: CDR1 LNHDA, CDR2 SQIVND (reference sequence). This CDR3 is built from 15 residues. CDR3 nucleotide sequence: TGTGCCAGTAGTCCCGGGACAGGGGGTTCCGATGAGCAGTTCTTC. Encoded protein: CASSPGTGGSDEQFF.

The J gene is TRBJ2-1, the V gene TRBV6-5; TRBD1 aligns across 9 bases. The junction had 3 bases not matched to a gene; V was cut back by 6 bases and J by 6 bases. CDR3 size: 13 residues. CDR1 and CDR2 (germline): MNHEY, SVGAGI. CDR3 sequence reads: CASREDRGNEQFF. The CDR3 coding sequence is TGTGCCAGCAGAGAGGACAGGGGCAATGAGCAGTTCTTC.